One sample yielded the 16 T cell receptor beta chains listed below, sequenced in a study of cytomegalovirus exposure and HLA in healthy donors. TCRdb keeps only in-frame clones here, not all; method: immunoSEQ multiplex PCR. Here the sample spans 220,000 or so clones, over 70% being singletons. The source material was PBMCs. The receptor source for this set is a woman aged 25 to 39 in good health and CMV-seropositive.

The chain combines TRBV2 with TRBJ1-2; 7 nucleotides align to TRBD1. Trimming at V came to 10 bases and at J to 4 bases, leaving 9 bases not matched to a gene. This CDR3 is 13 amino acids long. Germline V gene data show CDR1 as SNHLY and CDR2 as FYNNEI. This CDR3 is CAIYRGQIYGYTF. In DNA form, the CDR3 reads TGTGCCATTTACAGGGGCCAAATCTATGGCTACACCTTC.

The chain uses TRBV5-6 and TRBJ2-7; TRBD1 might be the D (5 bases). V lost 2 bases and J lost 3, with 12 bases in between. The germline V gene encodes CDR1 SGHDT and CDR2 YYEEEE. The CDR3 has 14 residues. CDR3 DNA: TGTGCCAGCAGCTTATTAGGGGTGGACTACGAGCAGTACTTC. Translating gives CASSLLGVDYEQYF.

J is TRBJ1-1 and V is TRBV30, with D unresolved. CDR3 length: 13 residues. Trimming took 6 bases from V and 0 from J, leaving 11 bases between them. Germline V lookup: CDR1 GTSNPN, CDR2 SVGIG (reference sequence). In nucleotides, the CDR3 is TGTGCCTGTGCTCAGATGATGAACACTGAAGCTTTCTTT. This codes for CACAQMMNTEAFF.

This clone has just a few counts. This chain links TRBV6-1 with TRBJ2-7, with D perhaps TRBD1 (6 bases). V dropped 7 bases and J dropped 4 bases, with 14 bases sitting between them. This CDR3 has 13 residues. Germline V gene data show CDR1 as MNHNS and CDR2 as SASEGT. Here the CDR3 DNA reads TGTGCCAGCATTAAATCCCAGGGGTACGAGCAGTACTTC. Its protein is CASIKSQGYEQYF.

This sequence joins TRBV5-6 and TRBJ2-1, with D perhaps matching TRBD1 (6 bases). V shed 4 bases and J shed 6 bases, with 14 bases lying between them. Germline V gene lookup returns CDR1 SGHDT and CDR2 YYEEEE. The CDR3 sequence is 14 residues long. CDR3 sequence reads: CASSQLDRANEQFF. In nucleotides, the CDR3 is TGTGCCAGCAGCCAGTTGGACAGAGCCAATGAGCAGTTCTTC.

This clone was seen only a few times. The CDR3 here is CASSLGGISYNEQFF. The CDR3 DNA reads as TGTGCCAGCAGCTTAGGAGGGATCTCCTACAATGAGCAGTTCTTC. The chain couples TRBV7-9 to TRBJ2-1; the D gene is possibly TRBD2 (5 bases). CDR3 length: 15 amino acids. With 1 base removed from V and 0 bases from J, the gap between germline ends came to 7 bases. Germline CDR1 and CDR2: SEHNR and FQNEAQ (reference sequence).

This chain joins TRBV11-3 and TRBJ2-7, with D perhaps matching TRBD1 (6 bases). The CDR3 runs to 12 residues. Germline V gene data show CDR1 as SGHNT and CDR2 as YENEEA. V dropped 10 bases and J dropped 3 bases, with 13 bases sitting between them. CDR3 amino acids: CATGHRDYEQYF. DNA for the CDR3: TGTGCCACGGGACACCGGGACTACGAGCAGTACTTC.

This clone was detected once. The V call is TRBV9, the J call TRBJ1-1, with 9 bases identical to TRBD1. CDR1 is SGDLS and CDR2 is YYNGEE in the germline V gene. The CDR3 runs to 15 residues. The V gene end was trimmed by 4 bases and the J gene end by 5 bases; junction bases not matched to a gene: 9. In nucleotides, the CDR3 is TGTGCCAGCAGCTCTTCGGGACAGGGACATACTGAAGCTTTCTTT. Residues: CASSSSGQGHTEAFF.

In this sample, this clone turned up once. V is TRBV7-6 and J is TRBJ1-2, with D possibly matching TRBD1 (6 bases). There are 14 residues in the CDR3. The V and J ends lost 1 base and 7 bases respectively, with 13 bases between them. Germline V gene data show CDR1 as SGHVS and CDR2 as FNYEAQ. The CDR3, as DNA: TGTGCCAGCAGCTTAGGCGGGGGGCAGAGTGGCTACACCTTC. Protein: CASSLGGGQSGYTF.

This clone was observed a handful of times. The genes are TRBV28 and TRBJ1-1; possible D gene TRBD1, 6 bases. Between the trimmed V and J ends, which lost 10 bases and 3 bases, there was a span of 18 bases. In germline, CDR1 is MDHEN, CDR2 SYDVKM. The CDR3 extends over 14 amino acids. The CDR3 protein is CATYAGARDTEAFF. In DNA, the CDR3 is TGTGCCACCTACGCGGGGGCCAGGGACACTGAAGCTTTCTTT.

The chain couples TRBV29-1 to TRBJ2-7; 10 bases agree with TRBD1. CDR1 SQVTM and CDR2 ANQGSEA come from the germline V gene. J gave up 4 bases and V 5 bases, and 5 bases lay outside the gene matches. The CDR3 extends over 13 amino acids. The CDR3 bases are TGCAGCGTTACCGGGACAGGGGAGTACGAGCAGTACTTC. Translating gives CSVTGTGEYEQYF.

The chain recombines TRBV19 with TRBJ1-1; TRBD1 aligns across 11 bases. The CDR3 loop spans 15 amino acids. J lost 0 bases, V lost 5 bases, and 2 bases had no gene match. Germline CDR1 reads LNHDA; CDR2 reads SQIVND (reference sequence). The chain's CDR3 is CASSWTGGLNTEAFF. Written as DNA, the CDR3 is TGTGCCAGTAGTTGGACAGGGGGCCTGAACACTGAAGCTTTCTTT.

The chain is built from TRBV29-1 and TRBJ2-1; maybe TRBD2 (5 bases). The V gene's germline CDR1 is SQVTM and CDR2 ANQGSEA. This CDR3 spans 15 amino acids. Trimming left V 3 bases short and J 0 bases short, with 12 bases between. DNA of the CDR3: TGCAGCGTTGACCTCGCGGGCTACTCCTACAATGAGCAGTTCTTC. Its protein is CSVDLAGYSYNEQFF.

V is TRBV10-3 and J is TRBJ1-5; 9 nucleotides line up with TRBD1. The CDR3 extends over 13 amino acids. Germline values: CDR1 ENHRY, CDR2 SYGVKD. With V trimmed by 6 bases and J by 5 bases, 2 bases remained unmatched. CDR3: CAIRDRGDQPQHF. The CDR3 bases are TGTGCCATCAGGGACAGGGGAGATCAGCCCCAGCATTTT.

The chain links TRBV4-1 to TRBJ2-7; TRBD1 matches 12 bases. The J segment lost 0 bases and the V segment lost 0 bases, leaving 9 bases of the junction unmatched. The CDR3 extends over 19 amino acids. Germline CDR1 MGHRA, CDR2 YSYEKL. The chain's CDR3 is CASSQEIPGQGAGSYEQYF. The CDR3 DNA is TGCGCCAGCAGCCAAGAGATTCCGGGACAGGGGGCCGGCTCCTACGAGCAGTACTTC.

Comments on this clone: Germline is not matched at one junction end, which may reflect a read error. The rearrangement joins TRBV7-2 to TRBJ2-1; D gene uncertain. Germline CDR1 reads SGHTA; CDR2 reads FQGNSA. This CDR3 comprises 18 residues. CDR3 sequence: CASSSTLSISQAYDEQFF. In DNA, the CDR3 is TGTGCCAGCAGCTCAACTCTCTCTATATCGCAAGCCTACGATGAGCAGTTCTTC.